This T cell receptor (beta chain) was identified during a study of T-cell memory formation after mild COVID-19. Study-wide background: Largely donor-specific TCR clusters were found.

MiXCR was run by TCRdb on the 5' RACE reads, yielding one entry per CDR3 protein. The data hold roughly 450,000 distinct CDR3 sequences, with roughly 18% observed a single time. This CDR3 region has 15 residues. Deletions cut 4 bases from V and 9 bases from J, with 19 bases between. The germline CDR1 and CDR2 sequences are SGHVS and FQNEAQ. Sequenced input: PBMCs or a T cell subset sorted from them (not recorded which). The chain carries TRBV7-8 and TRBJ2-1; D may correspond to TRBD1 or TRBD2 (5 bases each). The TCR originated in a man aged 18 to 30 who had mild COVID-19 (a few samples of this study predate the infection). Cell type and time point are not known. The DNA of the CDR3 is TGTGCCAGCAGCTCGACCGGGGCGTATGGCCGTGAGCAGTTCTTC. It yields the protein CASSSTGAYGREQFF.